The sequence of this T cell receptor beta chain was determined in a study of blood T cell repertoires in COVID-19. About the study: The study drew acute and convalescent COVID-19 samples from the United States, Italy and Spain. T cells, B-cell-depleted T cells, or PBMCs provided the cDNA or gDNA that served as material.

CDR3 length equals 15 residues. V lost 5 bases to trimming and J lost 4 bases, with 15 bases between them. CDR1 SGHAT and CDR2 FQNNGV come from the germline V gene. Authors' data handling: Counts of nucleated cells, estimated from reference gene primer amplification, were obtained. Method: immunoSEQ multiplex PCR; TCRdb's copy keeps in-frame clones and lacks some. D and trimming come from the DNA, and the V and J calls and clone size come from that table. The data show approximately 300,000 clones, more than 75% seen once. Sequenced sample: peripheral blood. The V call is TRBV11-2, the J call TRBJ1-3, with D perhaps TRBD1 (5 bases). This clonotype was obtained from a woman aged 45-65 years with acute or convalescent COVID-19. CDR3 in DNA: TGTGCCAGCAGCGTAACAAGGACAACGGGAAACACCATATATTTT. Translated, it gives CASSVTRTTGNTIYF.